These 16 T cell receptor beta chains share one sample of origin, sequenced in a study of T cell responses to AZD1222 COVID-19 vaccine. Libraries were prepared by immunoSEQ multiplex PCR; TCRdb keeps only in-frame clonotypes and omits some of them. The data hold 150,000 or so clones, with approximately 95% observed a single time. Sequences were derived from peripheral blood, sampled on day 0 of MenACWY control vaccination. The receptor set was obtained from an adult in good health.

The chain employs TRBV6-5 and TRBJ1-3, with a weak D call TRBD1 (6 bases). Trimming removed 11 bases from V and 0 bases from J, with 17 bases in between. This CDR3 is 15 amino acids long. Germline loops: CDR1 MNHEY, CDR2 SVGAGI. The CDR3 sequence is CAVRDTVISGNTIYF. The CDR3, as DNA: TGTGCCGTCCGGGACACGGTAATCTCTGGAAACACCATATATTTT.

The V and J genes are TRBV19 and TRBJ2-6; D gene uncertain. This CDR3 has 16 amino acids. Between the trimmed V and J ends, which lost 3 bases and 0 bases, there was a span of 9 bases. Germline V lookup: CDR1 LNHDA, CDR2 SQIVND (reference sequence). The DNA of the CDR3 is TGTGCCAGTAGTATCCTCGGAATCTCTGGGGCCAACGTCCTGACTTTC. It encodes CASSILGISGANVLTF.

The rearrangement uses TRBV6-1 and TRBJ2-3; D possibly corresponds to TRBD2 (6 bases). CDR1 and CDR2 from the germline V gene are MNHNS and SASEGT. The V and J ends lost 4 bases and 4 bases respectively, with 18 bases between them. The CDR3 extends over 16 amino acids. The CDR3 DNA reads as TGTGCCAGCAGTGGATTCAGCGTGGGACTCTCAGATACGCAGTATTTT. As protein: CASSGFSVGLSDTQYF.

The chain recombines TRBV19 with TRBJ1-1; no definite D call. V was trimmed by 7 bases and J by 0 bases, leaving 24 bases between them. The CDR3 is 18 residues long. Looked up from germline, CDR1 is LNHDA and CDR2 is SQIVND (reference sequence). The CDR3 region has the DNA TGTGCCAGTACACATGCGTTGGGAGGTCCCGGTATGAACACTGAAGCTTTCTTT. Residues: CASTHALGGPGMNTEAFF.

V and J are TRBV10-3 and TRBJ2-7; 9 bases line up with TRBD1. J gave up 1 base and V 4 bases, and 2 bases lay outside the gene matches. CDR1 ENHRY and CDR2 SYGVKD come from the germline V gene. The CDR3 extends over 14 amino acids. The CDR3 spells CAISGQGDSYEQYF. CDR3 sequence (DNA): TGTGCCATCAGTGGACAGGGGGATTCCTACGAGCAGTACTTC.

The chain couples TRBV29-1 to TRBJ2-4, with 7 nucleotides matching TRBD2. Trimming took 7 bases from V and 8 from J; bases not matched to a gene: 14. The CDR3 totals 14 residues. Per the germline V gene, CDR1 is SQVTM and CDR2 is ANQGSEA. The CDR3 sequence is CSAELAVGRDIQYF. The CDR3 nucleotides are TGCAGCGCCGAGCTAGCGGTTGGAAGGGACATTCAGTACTTC.

The chain recombines TRBV19 with TRBJ1-1, with D perhaps TRBD1 (6 bases). From germline, CDR1 is LNHDA and CDR2 SQIVND (reference sequence). The CDR3 totals 13 residues. V lost 6 bases and J 1 base, leaving 9 bases between the germline ends. For the CDR3, the DNA is TGTGCCAGTAGAGTGACAGGGAACACTGAAGCTTTCTTT. This sequence encodes CASRVTGNTEAFF.

The V gene is TRBV4-1, the J gene TRBJ1-5; D is unclear. The V end was cut by 5 bases, the J end by 4 bases, with 6 bases between. The CDR3 runs 12 residues. The germline V gene has CDR1 MGHRA and CDR2 YSYEKL. The CDR3 DNA reads TGCGCCAGCAGCGTGGGGAATCAGCCCCAGCATTTT. It codes for CASSVGNQPQHF.

This rearrangement joins TRBV6-5 to TRBJ2-1; 12 bases agree with TRBD2. J gave up 8 bases and V 11 bases, and 7 bases lay outside the gene matches. The CDR3 totals 13 residues. Germline V gene sequence: CDR1 MNHEY, CDR2 SVGAGI. As DNA, the CDR3 is TGTGCCGGACGACTAGCGGGGGTAGATGAGCAGTTCTTC. Translation gives CAGRLAGVDEQFF.

This sequence joins TRBV7-8 and TRBJ1-5, with TRBD1 matching over 9 bases. The CDR3 covers 14 residues. The germline V gene encodes CDR1 SGHVS and CDR2 FQNEAQ. Germline trimming cut 3 bases from V and 4 bases from J; bases unmatched to any gene: 1. CDR3 coding DNA: TGTGCCAGCAGCTTCGGGACAGGGAATCAGCCCCAGCATTTT. Translated: CASSFGTGNQPQHF. Supplemented by reference TRBV7-8 and TRBJ1-5, the full variable domain reads GAGVSQSPRYKVAKRGQDVALRCDPISGHVSLFWYQQALGQGPEFLTYFQNEAQLDKSGLPSDRFFAERPEGSVSTLKIQRTQQEDSAVYLCASSFGTGNQPQHFGDGTRLSIL.

The genes are TRBV7-2 and TRBJ2-3; D is possibly TRBD1 (6 bases). The CDR3 totals 16 residues. Trimming left V 5 bases short and J 2 bases short, with 17 bases between. Germline loops: CDR1 SGHTA, CDR2 FQGNSA. The CDR3 DNA sequence: TGTGCCAGCAGCCCCCCATACGGGACATCCACAGATACGCAGTATTTT. Amino acids: CASSPPYGTSTDTQYF.

The chain combines TRBV28 with TRBJ1-5, with 7 bases matching TRBD1. Germline V lookup: CDR1 MDHEN, CDR2 SYDVKM. J lost 1 base, V lost 5 bases, and 8 bases had no gene match. The CDR3 has 16 amino acids. For the CDR3, the DNA is TGTGCCAGCAGTCCACGGGGGGGACAGAGCAATCAGCCCCAGCATTTT. Amino acid sequence: CASSPRGGQSNQPQHF. Together with reference TRBV28 and TRBJ1-5, the CDR3 gives the full variable domain: DVKVTQSSRYLVKRTGEKVFLECVQDMDHENMFWYRQDPGLGLRLIYFSYDVKMKEKGDIPEGYSVSREKKERFSLILESASTNQTSMYLCASSPRGGQSNQPQHFGDGTRLSIL.

The V and J genes are TRBV28 and TRBJ1-1, with D unresolved. This CDR3 region has 13 residues. Germline loops: CDR1 MDHEN, CDR2 SYDVKM. Trimming left V 1 base short and J 1 base short, with 4 bases between. The CDR3 DNA reads TGTGCCAGCAGTTTATCCGGGAACACTGAAGCTTTCTTT. Amino acid sequence: CASSLSGNTEAFF. Full variable domain (outside the CDR3, taken from reference TRBV28 and TRBJ1-1): DVKVTQSSRYLVKRTGEKVFLECVQDMDHENMFWYRQDPGLGLRLIYFSYDVKMKEKGDIPEGYSVSREKKERFSLILESASTNQTSMYLCASSLSGNTEAFFGQGTRLTVV.

The CDR3 loop reads CASSFQVADTIYF. The CDR3 coding sequence is TGTGCCAGCAGCTTCCAGGTCGCAGACACCATATATTTT. This chain connects TRBV5-6 to TRBJ1-3, with D uncertain. The CDR3 contains 13 residues. Germline CDR1 and CDR2: SGHDT and YYEEEE. V was trimmed by 2 bases and J by 8 bases, leaving 11 bases between them.

The chain uses TRBV30 and TRBJ1-5; 10 nucleotides agree with TRBD1. Germline lookup yields CDR1 GTSNPN and CDR2 SVGIG (reference sequence). This CDR3 comprises 13 residues. V dropped 5 bases and J dropped 4; count of bases not matched to a gene: 2. The CDR3 DNA reads as TGTGCCTGGGGGACAGGGGTAAATCAGCCCCAGCATTTT. It yields the protein CAWGTGVNQPQHF.

The genes are TRBV7-9 and TRBJ1-6; D possibly corresponds to TRBD1 (6 bases). The germline V and J ends were trimmed by 5 bases and 8 bases, with 16 bases remaining between them. The CDR3 runs to 15 residues. CDR1 and CDR2 from the germline V gene are SEHNR and FQNEAQ (reference sequence). The DNA for the CDR3 is TGTGCCAGCAGCCAAGGCTGGGACAACGATTCACCCCTCCACTTT. It specifies CASSQGWDNDSPLHF.